This T cell receptor (beta chain) was recovered during a study of shared clonotypes between healthy human individuals. Study-wide results and limits: Owing to a small donor count, the genetic and exposure-history diversity represented was limited.

About this clone itself: Its antigen remains unknown.

Some clones are missing from TCRdb's copy, which holds only in-frame ones; the method was immunoSEQ multiplex PCR. The table records 650,000 to 750,000 clones, less than 80% of them present only once. V dropped 6 bases and J dropped 5 bases, with 10 bases sitting between them. The length of the CDR3 is 12 residues. CDR1 and CDR2 from the germline V gene are MNHEY and SMNVEV (reference sequence). All the donors were Caucasian adults who lived in Nashville, Tennessee. This TCR was recovered from a woman younger than 45 in good health. This rearrangement joins TRBV27 to TRBJ2-5; no clear D. Sequencing was carried out using memory CD4+ T cells sorted from blood. Specified subset: CD45RA-negative fraction. The CDR3 sequence: CASSSDLETQYF. The CDR3 region has the DNA TGTGCCAGCAGCTCCGACTTGGAGACCCAGTACTTC.